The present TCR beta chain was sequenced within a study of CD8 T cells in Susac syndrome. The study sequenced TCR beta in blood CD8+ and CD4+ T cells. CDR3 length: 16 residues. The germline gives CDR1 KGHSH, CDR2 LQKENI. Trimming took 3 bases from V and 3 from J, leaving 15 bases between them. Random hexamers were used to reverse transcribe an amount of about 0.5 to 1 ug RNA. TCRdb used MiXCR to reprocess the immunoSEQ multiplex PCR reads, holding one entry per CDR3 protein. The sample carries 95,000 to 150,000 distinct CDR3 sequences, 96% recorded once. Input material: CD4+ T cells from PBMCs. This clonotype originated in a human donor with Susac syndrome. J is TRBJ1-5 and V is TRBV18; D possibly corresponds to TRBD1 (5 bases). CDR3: CASSPSGARNNQPQHF. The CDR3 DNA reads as TGTGCCAGCTCACCGTCTGGGGCGAGGAACAATCAGCCCCAGCATTTT. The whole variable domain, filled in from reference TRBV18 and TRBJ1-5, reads NAGVMQNPRHLVRRRGQEARLRCSPMKGHSHVYWYRQLPEEGLKFMVYLQKENIIDESGMPKERFSAEFPKEGPSILRIQQVVRGDSAAYFCASSPSGARNNQPQHFGDGTRLSIL.